The 27 T cell receptor beta chains given below trace back to one sample, sequenced in a study of technical replicates of blood from four donors. The data were produced by immunoSEQ multiplex PCR, yet TCRdb's version contains in-frame clones alone and is incomplete. The sample yields tens of thousands of clones, about 95% seen once. Source material: T cells isolated from PBMCs. Receptors originate from a human donor in good health.

This clone was seen only a few times. V and J are TRBV6-5 and TRBJ2-3; D remains ambiguous. V dropped 5 bases and J dropped 2 bases, with 8 bases sitting between them. Germline V gives CDR1 MNHEY, CDR2 SVGAGI. The CDR3 covers 13 residues. The CDR3 DNA follows: TGTGCCAGCAGTCGTCCCTTCACAGATACGCAGTATTTT. This encodes CASSRPFTDTQYF.

This clone was observed once. This chain joins TRBV4-1 and TRBJ2-5; a weak D match, TRBD1 (5 bases). CDR1 MGHRA and CDR2 YSYEKL come from the germline V gene. Trimming took off 4 bases at V and 1 base at J, with 16 bases between the two ends. This CDR3 contains 16 residues. The CDR3 nucleotides read TGCGCCAGCAGCCCAGCTGAGGATAGGGGCCAAGAGACCCAGTACTTC. This sequence encodes CASSPAEDRGQETQYF.

The chain uses TRBV19 and TRBJ2-7; 8 bases line up with TRBD2. In germline, CDR1 is LNHDA, CDR2 SQIVND (reference sequence). Losses at the gene ends were 4 bases for V and 2 bases for J; bases not matched to a gene: 10. The length of the CDR3 is 16 residues. CDR3 sequence reads: CASSNRPGGGPYEQYF. The CDR3 nucleotides are TGTGCCAGTAGTAACCGGCCCGGGGGGGGCCCCTACGAGCAGTACTTC.

The J gene is TRBJ2-1, the V gene TRBV19; 8 nucleotides line up with TRBD1. This CDR3 spans 15 amino acids. The V gene end was trimmed by 10 bases and the J gene end by 6 bases; junction bases not matched to a gene: 14. Germline CDR1 reads LNHDA; CDR2 reads SQIVND (reference sequence). The CDR3 here is CATSGLDRDFNEQFF. The CDR3 DNA reads TGTGCCACCAGTGGGTTGGACAGGGACTTCAATGAGCAGTTCTTC.

V is TRBV28 and J is TRBJ2-7; the D gene is possibly TRBD2 (5 bases). This CDR3 region has 15 residues. Germline assignment: CDR1 MDHEN and CDR2 SYDVKM. The V gene lost 7 bases and the J gene lost 6 bases, with 22 bases spanning the gap. The DNA for the CDR3 is TGTGCCAGCACCCCCCCCGGGGAAACCACCTCCGAGCAGTACTTC. Its translation: CASTPPGETTSEQYF.

The rearrangement joins TRBV4-2 to TRBJ2-3; 8 bases are a match to TRBD2. This CDR3 has 16 amino acids. Germline CDR1 and CDR2: LGHNA and YNFKEQ. V dropped 4 bases and J dropped 1; count of bases not matched to a gene: 7. CDR3 loop: CASSPFGSGGTDTQYF. The CDR3 nucleotides read TGTGCCAGCAGCCCCTTTGGTAGCGGGGGCACAGATACGCAGTATTTT.

The genes are TRBV5-6 and TRBJ2-1; D unresolved. With 7 bases removed from V and 10 bases from J, the gap between germline ends came to 15 bases. CDR1 and CDR2 (germline): SGHDT, YYEEEE. The CDR3 has 12 amino acids. In DNA form, the CDR3 reads TGTGCCAGCCACCTTAGTGTAAGAGAGCAGTTCTTC. Its translation is CASHLSVREQFF. Full variable domain (remainder filled in from reference TRBV5-6 and TRBJ2-1): DAGVTQSPTHLIKTRGQQVTLRCSPKSGHDTVSWYQQALGQGPQFIFQYYEEEERQRGNFPDRFSGHQFPNYSSELNVNALLLGDSALYLCASHLSVREQFFGPGTRLTVL.

V and J are TRBV4-1 and TRBJ2-3; 8 nucleotides line up with TRBD1. Germline V CDR1 and CDR2: MGHRA, YSYEKL. The CDR3 length is 16 residues. V lost 0 bases to trimming and J lost 4 bases; unmatched junction nucleotides: 6. The CDR3 nucleotides read TGCGCCAGCAGCCAAGAATGGACAGGGTGGTCAGATACGCAGTATTTT. Its translation is CASSQEWTGWSDTQYF.

V gene TRBV13 combines with J gene TRBJ2-5; 8 nucleotides agree with TRBD1. This CDR3 comprises 13 residues. From germline, CDR1 is PRHDT and CDR2 FYEKMQ (reference sequence). V gave up 5 bases and J gave up 6 bases; unmatched junction bases: 5. The DNA for the CDR3 is TGTGCCAGCAGCCCGACAGGGGTGAAGACCCAGTACTTC. Translated, it gives CASSPTGVKTQYF.

The chain carries TRBV5-1 and TRBJ1-5; 7 bases line up with TRBD1. The CDR3 length is 16 residues. Germline V CDR1 and CDR2: SGHRS, YFSETQ. Trimming cost V 2 bases and J 5 bases; bases outside gene matches: 10. CDR3: CASSFRVGTDYQPQHF. The CDR3 bases are TGCGCCAGCAGCTTCAGGGTGGGGACAGACTATCAGCCCCAGCATTTT. Variable domain in full (rest from reference TRBV5-1 and TRBJ1-5): KAGVTQTPRYLIKTRGQQVTLSCSPISGHRSVSWYQQTPGQGLQFLFEYFSETQRNKGNFPGRFSGRQFSNSRSEMNVSTLELGDSALYLCASSFRVGTDYQPQHFGDGTRLSIL.

This chain links TRBV28 with TRBJ1-4; D might be TRBD1 (5 bases). CDR3 length: 12 amino acids. The V gene's germline CDR1 is MDHEN and CDR2 SYDVKM. The V and J ends lost 7 bases and 10 bases respectively, with 13 bases between them. DNA for the CDR3: TGTGCCAGCACCCCTTTGGGGGGAAAACTGTTTTTT. It specifies CASTPLGGKLFF.

The chain combines TRBV2 with TRBJ2-5; D uncertain. This CDR3 is 13 amino acids long. Trimming removed 6 bases from V and 5 bases from J, with 13 bases in between. Germline V gene data show CDR1 as SNHLY and CDR2 as FYNNEI. The CDR3 reads CASRRLSAETQYF. CDR3 nucleotides: TGTGCCAGCAGACGACTCTCCGCGGAGACCCAGTACTTC.

The CDR3 here is CASSGTGSQETQYF. CDR3 sequence (DNA): TGTGCCAGCAGCGGTACAGGGAGCCAAGAGACCCAGTACTTC. The chain uses TRBV6-5 and TRBJ2-5; weak D call: TRBD1 (6 bases). Trimming cost V 6 bases and J 1 base, with 12 bases left between them. CDR1 is MNHEY and CDR2 is SVGAGI in the germline V gene. The CDR3 totals 14 residues.

The gene calls are TRBV5-8 and TRBJ1-4; TRBD1 matches 7 bases. CDR3 size: 17 residues. Germline CDR1 is SGHTS and CDR2 is YDEGEE. The V gene end was trimmed by 0 bases and the J gene end by 8 bases; junction bases not matched to a gene: 13. CDR3 protein: CASSLGLSRQGDEKLFF. In DNA, the CDR3 is TGTGCCAGCAGCTTGGGACTTTCCCGACAGGGCGACGAAAAACTGTTTTTT.

V usage is TRBV5-4 and J usage is TRBJ2-7, with D perhaps matching TRBD1 (5 bases). The CDR3 totals 12 residues. Germline CDR1 is SGHNT and CDR2 is YYREEE (reference sequence). Trimming took off 1 base at V and 5 bases at J, with 7 bases between the two ends. CDR3 in amino acids: CASSLQGNEQYF. CDR3 nucleotides: TGTGCCAGCAGCTTGCAGGGTAACGAGCAGTACTTC.

This clone was seen once. V usage is TRBV11-2 and J usage is TRBJ2-3; 9 bases are a match to TRBD2. The trim removed 8 bases at V and 8 bases at J, leaving 20 bases unmatched. Germline CDR1 is SGHAT and CDR2 is FQNNGV. CDR3 length equals 17 residues. CDR3 nucleotides: TGTGCCAGCGGCGTACGGTACGGGACTAGCTTGCCAAGTACGCAGTATTTT. It specifies CASGVRYGTSLPSTQYF.

CDR3 residues: CASGTAGELFF. The CDR3 DNA sequence: TGTGCCAGCGGAACAGCCGGGGAGCTGTTTTTT. This rearrangement joins TRBV25-1 to TRBJ2-2; no clear D gene. The CDR3 has 11 amino acids. Germline V gene lookup returns CDR1 MGHDK and CDR2 SYGVNS. The V end was cut by 8 bases, the J end by 6 bases, with 7 bases between. The complete variable domain, with remaining parts taken from reference TRBV25-1 and TRBJ2-2, reads EADIYQTPRYLVIGTGKKITLECSQTMGHDKMYWYQQDPGMELHLIHYSYGVNSTEKGDLSSESTVSRIRTEHFPLTLESARPSHTSQYLCASGTAGELFFGEGSRLTVL.

The genes are TRBV2 and TRBJ1-2; a possible D gene is TRBD1 (5 bases). Germline V gene lookup returns CDR1 SNHLY and CDR2 FYNNEI. The CDR3 extends over 19 amino acids. Trimming removed 2 bases at V and 6 bases at J, with 28 bases between. The CDR3 loop is CASSEWVLLGGGIEDGYTF. The CDR3 nucleotides read TGTGCCAGCAGTGAATGGGTTCTTCTGGGCGGGGGAATAGAAGATGGCTACACCTTC.

The table lists this clone with a count of one. The rearrangement uses TRBV12-5 and TRBJ1-5; D possibly corresponds to TRBD1 (6 bases). Trimming stripped 0 bases from V and 4 bases from J, with 19 bases between. This CDR3 has 18 residues. Germline-derived CDR1 and CDR2 are LGHNT and FRNRAP. DNA of the CDR3: TGTGCTAGTGGTTTGGTACGTGTAGGGGACAATACAAATCAGCCCCAGCATTTT. It yields the protein CASGLVRVGDNTNQPQHF.

V is TRBV15 and J is TRBJ1-1; 8 nucleotides line up with TRBD1. V shed 8 bases and J 1 base; nucleotides not matched to a gene: 6. The V gene's germline CDR1 is LNHNV and CDR2 YYDKDF (reference sequence). The CDR3 loop spans 14 amino acids. CDR3 DNA: TGTGCCACCCTCGCGGGACAGGAGAACACTGAAGCTTTCTTT. Translating it yields CATLAGQENTEAFF.

This CDR3 is CSVDGTGGSYEQYF. As DNA, the CDR3 is TGCAGCGTTGACGGGACAGGGGGCTCCTACGAGCAGTACTTC. The chain combines TRBV29-1 with TRBJ2-7, with 11 bases aligning to TRBD1. V dropped 3 bases and J dropped 0; count of bases not matched to a gene: 1. CDR3 length equals 14 residues. Looked up from germline, CDR1 is SQVTM and CDR2 is ANQGSEA.

The chain joins TRBV14 to TRBJ2-3; maybe TRBD2 (6 bases). CDR1 SGHDN and CDR2 FVKESK come from the germline V gene. This CDR3 comprises 16 residues. The V end was cut by 4 bases, the J end by 0 bases, with 14 bases between. CDR3 DNA sequence: TGTGCCAGCAGCCCCATCACTAGCAAAAGCACAGATACGCAGTATTTT. Translation gives CASSPITSKSTDTQYF.

About this clone: Mismatch with germline at one junction end may stem from a read error. This chain joins TRBV4-1 and TRBJ1-5; 9 bases match TRBD1. This CDR3 has 14 residues. Looked up from germline, CDR1 is MGHRA and CDR2 is YSYEKL. The CDR3 loop reads CASSQGTGRQPQHF. CDR3 DNA: TGCGCCAGCAGTCAAGGGACAGGGAGGCAGCCCCAGCATTTT.

V is TRBV5-1 and J is TRBJ1-1, with D possibly being TRBD1 (5 bases). CDR1 and CDR2 from the germline V gene are SGHRS and YFSETQ. V dropped 1 base and J dropped 2 bases, with 9 bases sitting between them. The CDR3 has 14 amino acids. CDR3 residues: CASSLRQINTEAFF. CDR3 sequence (DNA): TGCGCCAGCAGCTTGCGACAGATAAACACTGAAGCTTTCTTT.

The V and J genes are TRBV6-1 and TRBJ2-7; D is possibly TRBD2 (5 bases). Germline-derived CDR1 and CDR2 are MNHNS and SASEGT. Between the trimmed V and J ends, which lost 5 bases and 3 bases, there was a span of 17 bases. CDR3 length: 15 residues. In DNA form, the CDR3 reads TGTGCCAGCAGTAAAAACCTCCTCGGGAACTACGAGCAGTACTTC. Translating it yields CASSKNLLGNYEQYF.

J is TRBJ1-5 and V is TRBV28, with D maybe TRBD1 (6 bases). The V end was cut by 6 bases, the J end by 3 bases, with 15 bases between. Germline V gene data show CDR1 as MDHEN and CDR2 as SYDVKM. This CDR3 is built from 15 residues. CDR3 in amino acids: CASSHLYRDNQPQHF. The CDR3 DNA is TGTGCCAGCAGCCACCTATACAGGGACAATCAGCCCCAGCATTTT.

The chain joins TRBV6-4 to TRBJ2-7; 14 bases are shared with TRBD2. CDR1 and CDR2 (germline): MRHNA, SNTAGT. V shed 10 bases, J shed 0 bases, and the junction held 8 bases outside the gene matches. The length of the CDR3 is 16 residues. The CDR3 nucleotides are TGTGCCAACGCGGGACTAGCGGGGGACCTCTCCTACGAGCAGTACTTC. It is translated as CANAGLAGDLSYEQYF.